The entry below gives a single T cell receptor beta chain sequence along with its context. Its matching antigen is unknown. The CDR3 is 17 residues long. Germline V gives CDR1 MDHEN, CDR2 SYDVKM. After removal of 6 bases from V and 0 bases from J, the junction contained 12 bases not matched to a gene. The PCR contained 60 Vbeta and 13 Jbeta primers. Clones were sequenced by immunoSEQ multiplex PCR, and TCRdb holds only the in-frame ones, with some missing. Of around 140,000 clones in the sample, over 75% were seen once. The source of the sample is a study of cytomegalovirus exposure and HLA in healthy donors. Overall study findings and caveats: Only CMV serostatus was available as immune exposure information. HLA alleles were associated with 15,000 to 20,000 TCR beta sequences in a later analysis at 0.05 false discovery rate. V- and J-gene trimming of TCR beta was linked (in a later analysis) to a missense DCLRE1C variant. Some segments of the V type, notably TRBV6-2 and TRBV6-3, were excluded as indistinguishable.

Sequencing was carried out using PBMCs. The rearrangement joins TRBV28 to TRBJ1-1; 8 positions match TRBD1. The receptor was derived from a man aged 35-49 years in good health and CMV-seronegative. CDR3 loop: CASSPRGTGALNTEAFF. CDR3 nucleotides: TGTGCCAGCAGCCCCCGGGGGACAGGAGCCTTGAACACTGAAGCTTTCTTT.